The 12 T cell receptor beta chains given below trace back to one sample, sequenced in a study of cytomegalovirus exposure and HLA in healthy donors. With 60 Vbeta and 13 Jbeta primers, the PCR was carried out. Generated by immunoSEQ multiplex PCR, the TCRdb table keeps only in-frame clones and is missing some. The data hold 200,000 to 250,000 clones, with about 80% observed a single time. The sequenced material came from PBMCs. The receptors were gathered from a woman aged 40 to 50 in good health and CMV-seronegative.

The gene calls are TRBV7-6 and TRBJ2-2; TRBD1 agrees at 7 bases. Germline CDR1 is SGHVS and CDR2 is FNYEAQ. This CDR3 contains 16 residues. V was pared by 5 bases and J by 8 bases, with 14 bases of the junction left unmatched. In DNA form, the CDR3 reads TGTGCCAGCAGCGGGACGGGGACAGCTGCGGGTGGGGAGCTGTTTTTT. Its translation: CASSGTGTAAGGELFF.

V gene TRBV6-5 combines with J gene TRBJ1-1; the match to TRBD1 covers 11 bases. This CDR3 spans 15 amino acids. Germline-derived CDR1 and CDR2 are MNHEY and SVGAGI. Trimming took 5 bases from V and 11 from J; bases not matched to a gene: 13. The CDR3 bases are TGTGCCAGCAGTCCTGCCGGGACAGGGGGAAGTGGGGCTTTCTTT. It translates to CASSPAGTGGSGAFF.

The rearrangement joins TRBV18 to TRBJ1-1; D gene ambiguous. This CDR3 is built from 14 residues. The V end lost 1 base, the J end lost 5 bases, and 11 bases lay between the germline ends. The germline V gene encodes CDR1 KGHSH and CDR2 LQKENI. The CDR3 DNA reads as TGTGCCAGCTCACCACTTATGGGCTCTACTGAAGCTTTCTTT. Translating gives CASSPLMGSTEAFF.

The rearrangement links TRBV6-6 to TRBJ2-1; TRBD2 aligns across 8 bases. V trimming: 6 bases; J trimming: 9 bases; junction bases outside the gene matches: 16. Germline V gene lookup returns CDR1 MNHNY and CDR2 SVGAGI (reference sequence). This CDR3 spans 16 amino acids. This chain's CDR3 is CASSPPVGLAGVEQFF. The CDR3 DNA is TGTGCCAGCAGCCCCCCGGTCGGACTAGCTGGCGTTGAGCAGTTCTTC.

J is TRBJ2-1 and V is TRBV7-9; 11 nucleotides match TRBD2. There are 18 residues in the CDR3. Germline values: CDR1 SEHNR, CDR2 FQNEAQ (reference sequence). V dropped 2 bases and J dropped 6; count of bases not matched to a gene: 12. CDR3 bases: TGTGCCAGCAGCTTAAGAGCTAGCGGGGGGCGTTATGGCAATGAGCAGTTCTTC. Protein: CASSLRASGGRYGNEQFF. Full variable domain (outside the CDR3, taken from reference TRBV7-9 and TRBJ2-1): DTGVSQNPRHKITKRGQNVTFRCDPISEHNRLYWYRQTLGQGPEFLTYFQNEAQLEKSRLLSDRFSAERPKGSFSTLEIQRTEQGDSAMYLCASSLRASGGRYGNEQFFGPGTRLTVL.

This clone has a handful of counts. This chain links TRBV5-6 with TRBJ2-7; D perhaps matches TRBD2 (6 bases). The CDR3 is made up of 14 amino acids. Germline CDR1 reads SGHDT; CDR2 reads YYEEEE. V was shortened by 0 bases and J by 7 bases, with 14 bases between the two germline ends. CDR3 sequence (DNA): TGTGCCAGCAGCTTGGTTTCAGGACGGGGGGAGCAGTACTTC. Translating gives CASSLVSGRGEQYF.

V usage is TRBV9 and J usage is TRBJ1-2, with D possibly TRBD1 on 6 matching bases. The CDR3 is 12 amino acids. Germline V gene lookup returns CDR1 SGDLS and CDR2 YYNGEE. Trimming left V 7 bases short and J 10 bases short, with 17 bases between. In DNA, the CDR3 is TGTGCCAGCGGACAGCCACGTCTTGACTACACCTTC. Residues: CASGQPRLDYTF.

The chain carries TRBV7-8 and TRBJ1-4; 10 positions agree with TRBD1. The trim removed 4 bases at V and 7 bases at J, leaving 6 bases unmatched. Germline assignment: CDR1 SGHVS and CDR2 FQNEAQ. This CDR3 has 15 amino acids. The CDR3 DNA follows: TGTGCCAGCAGCTCTAGACAGGGGGCTGCTGAAAAACTGTTTTTT. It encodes CASSSRQGAAEKLFF.

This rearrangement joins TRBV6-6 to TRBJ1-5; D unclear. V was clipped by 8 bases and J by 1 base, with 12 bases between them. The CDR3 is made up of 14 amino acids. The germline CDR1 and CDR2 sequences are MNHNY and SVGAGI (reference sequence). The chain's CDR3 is CASQEVGSNQPQHF. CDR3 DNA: TGTGCCAGCCAGGAGGTGGGAAGCAATCAGCCCCAGCATTTT.

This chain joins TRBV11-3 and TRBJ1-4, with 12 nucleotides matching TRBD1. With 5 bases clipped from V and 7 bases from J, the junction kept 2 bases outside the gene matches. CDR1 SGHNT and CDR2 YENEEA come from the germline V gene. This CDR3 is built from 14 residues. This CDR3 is CASSTGQGAEKLFF. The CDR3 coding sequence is TGTGCCAGCAGCACGGGACAGGGGGCTGAAAAACTGTTTTTT.

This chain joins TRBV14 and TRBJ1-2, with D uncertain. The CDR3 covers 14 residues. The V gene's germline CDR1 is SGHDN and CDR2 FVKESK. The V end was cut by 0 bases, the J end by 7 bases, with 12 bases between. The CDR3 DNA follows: TGTGCCAGCAGCCAAGATATGGGCAGCCCTGGCTACACCTTC. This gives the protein CASSQDMGSPGYTF.

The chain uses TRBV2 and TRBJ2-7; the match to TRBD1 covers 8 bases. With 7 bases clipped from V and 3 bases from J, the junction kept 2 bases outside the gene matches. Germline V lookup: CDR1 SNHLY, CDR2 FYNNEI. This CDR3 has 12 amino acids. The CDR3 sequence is CASKGQDYEQYF. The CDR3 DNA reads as TGTGCCAGCAAGGGACAGGACTACGAGCAGTACTTC. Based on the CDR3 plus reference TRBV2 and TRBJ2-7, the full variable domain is EPEVTQTPSHQVTQMGQEVILRCVPISNHLYFYWYRQILGQKVEFLVSFYNNEISEKSEIFDDQFSVERPDGSNFTLKIRSTKLEDSAMYFCASKGQDYEQYFGPGTRLTVT.